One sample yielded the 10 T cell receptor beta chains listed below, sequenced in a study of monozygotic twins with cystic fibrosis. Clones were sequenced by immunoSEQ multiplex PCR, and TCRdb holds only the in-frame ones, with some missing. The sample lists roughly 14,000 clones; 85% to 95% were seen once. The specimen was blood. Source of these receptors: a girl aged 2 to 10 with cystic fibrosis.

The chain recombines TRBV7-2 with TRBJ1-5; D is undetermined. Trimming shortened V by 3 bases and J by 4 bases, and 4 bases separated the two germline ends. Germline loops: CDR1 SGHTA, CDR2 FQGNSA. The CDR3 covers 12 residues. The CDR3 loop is CASSLSNQPQHF. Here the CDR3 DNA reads TGTGCCAGCAGCTTGTCGAATCAGCCCCAGCATTTT.

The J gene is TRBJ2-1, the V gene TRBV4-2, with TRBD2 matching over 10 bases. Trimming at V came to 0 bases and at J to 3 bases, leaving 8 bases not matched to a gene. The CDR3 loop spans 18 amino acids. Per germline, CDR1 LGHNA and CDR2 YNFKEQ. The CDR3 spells CASSQDPHSSGSYNEQFF. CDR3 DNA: TGTGCCAGCAGCCAAGATCCTCATTCTAGCGGGAGCTACAATGAGCAGTTCTTC.

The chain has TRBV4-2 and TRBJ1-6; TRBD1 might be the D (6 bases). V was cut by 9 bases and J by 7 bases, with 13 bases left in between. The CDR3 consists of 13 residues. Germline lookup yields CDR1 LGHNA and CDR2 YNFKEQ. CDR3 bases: TGTGCCAGTGGCTCAGGGGCCAATTCACCCCTCCACTTT. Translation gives CASGSGANSPLHF.

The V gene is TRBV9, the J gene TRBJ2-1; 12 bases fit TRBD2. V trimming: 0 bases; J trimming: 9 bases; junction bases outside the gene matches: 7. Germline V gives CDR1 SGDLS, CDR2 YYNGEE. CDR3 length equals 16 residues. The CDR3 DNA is TGTGCCAGCAGCGTAGTGTCTAGCGGGAGGGCCCCTGAGCAGTTCTTC. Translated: CASSVVSSGRAPEQFF.

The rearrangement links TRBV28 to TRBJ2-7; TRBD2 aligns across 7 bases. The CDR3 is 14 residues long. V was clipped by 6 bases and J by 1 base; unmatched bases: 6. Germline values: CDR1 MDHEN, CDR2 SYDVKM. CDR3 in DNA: TGTGCCAGCAGGGGGAGGGGAGGTTCCTACGAGCAGTACTTC. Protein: CASRGRGGSYEQYF.

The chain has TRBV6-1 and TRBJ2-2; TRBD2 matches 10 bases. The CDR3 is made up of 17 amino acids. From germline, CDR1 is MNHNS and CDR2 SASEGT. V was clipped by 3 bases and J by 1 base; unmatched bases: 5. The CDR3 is CASSDRTSGKNTGELFF. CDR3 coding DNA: TGTGCCAGCAGTGATCGGACTAGCGGAAAGAACACCGGGGAGCTGTTTTTT.

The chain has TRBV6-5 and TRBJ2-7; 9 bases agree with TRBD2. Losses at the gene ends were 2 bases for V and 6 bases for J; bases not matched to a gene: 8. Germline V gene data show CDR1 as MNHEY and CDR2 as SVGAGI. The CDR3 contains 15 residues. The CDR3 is CASSYASGVGVEQYF. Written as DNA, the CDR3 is TGTGCCAGCAGTTACGCTAGCGGGGTTGGGGTCGAGCAGTACTTC.

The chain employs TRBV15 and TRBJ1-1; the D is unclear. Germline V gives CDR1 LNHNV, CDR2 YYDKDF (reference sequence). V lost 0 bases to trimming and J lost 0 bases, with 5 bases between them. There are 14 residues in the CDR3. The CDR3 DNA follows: TGTGCCACCAGCAGAGATAGTATGAACACTGAAGCTTTCTTT. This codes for CATSRDSMNTEAFF. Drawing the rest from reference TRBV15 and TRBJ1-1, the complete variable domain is DAMVIQNPRYQVTQFGKPVTLSCSQTLNHNVMYWYQQKSSQAPKLLFHYYDKDFNNEADTPDNFQSRRPNTSFCFLDIRSPGLGDTAMYLCATSRDSMNTEAFFGQGTRLTVV.

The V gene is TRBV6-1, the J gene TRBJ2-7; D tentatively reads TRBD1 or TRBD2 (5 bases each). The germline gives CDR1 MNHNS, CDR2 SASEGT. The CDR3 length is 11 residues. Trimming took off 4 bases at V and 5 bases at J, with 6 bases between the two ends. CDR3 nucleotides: TGTGCCAGCAGTGGGGACCACGAGCAGTACTTC. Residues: CASSGDHEQYF.

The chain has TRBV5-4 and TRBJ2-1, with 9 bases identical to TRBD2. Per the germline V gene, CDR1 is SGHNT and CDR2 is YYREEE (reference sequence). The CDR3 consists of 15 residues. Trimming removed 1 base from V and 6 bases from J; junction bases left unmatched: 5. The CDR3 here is CASSLLGLASNEQFF. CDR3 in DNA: TGTGCCAGCAGCTTGTTAGGACTAGCGAGCAATGAGCAGTTCTTC. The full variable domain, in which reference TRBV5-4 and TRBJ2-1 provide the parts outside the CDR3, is ETGVTQSPTHLIKTRGQQVTLRCSSQSGHNTVSWYQQALGQGPQFIFQYYREEENGRGNFPPRFSGLQFPNYSSELNVNALELDDSALYLCASSLLGLASNEQFFGPGTRLTVL.